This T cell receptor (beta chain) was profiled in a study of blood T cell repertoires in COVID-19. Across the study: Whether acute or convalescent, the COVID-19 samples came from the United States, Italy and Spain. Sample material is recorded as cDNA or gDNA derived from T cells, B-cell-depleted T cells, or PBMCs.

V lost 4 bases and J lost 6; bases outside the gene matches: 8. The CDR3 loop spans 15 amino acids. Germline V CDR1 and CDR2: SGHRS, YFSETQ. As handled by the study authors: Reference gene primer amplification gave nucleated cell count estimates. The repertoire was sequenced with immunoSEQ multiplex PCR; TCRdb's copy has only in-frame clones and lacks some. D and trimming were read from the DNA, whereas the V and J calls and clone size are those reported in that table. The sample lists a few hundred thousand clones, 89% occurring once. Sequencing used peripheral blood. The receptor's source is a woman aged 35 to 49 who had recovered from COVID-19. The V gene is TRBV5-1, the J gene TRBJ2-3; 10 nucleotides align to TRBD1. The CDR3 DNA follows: TGCGCCAGCAGCCCAGGGACAGGGGAGTACGATACGCAGTATTTT. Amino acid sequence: CASSPGTGEYDTQYF.